The sample holds many counts of the clone carrying this T cell receptor beta chain. Per the germline V gene, CDR1 is LGHNA and CDR2 is YSLEER. V dropped 0 bases and J dropped 6 bases, with 15 bases sitting between them. The CDR3 is 15 amino acids. The TCRbeta library was prepared with unique molecular identifiers. TCRdb re-called the PCR reads with MiXCR, one entry per CDR3 protein. The data show about 200,000 distinct CDR3 sequences, roughly 7% seen once. These data are taken from a study of T-cell reconstitution after alpha-beta-depleted transplantation in children. This TCR came from a boy between 2 and 10 years old with acute lymphoblastic leukemia, due to receive a stem cell transplant. Sequencing used PBMCs, obtained before TCRalphabeta/CD19-depleted stem cell transplant. This chain links TRBV4-3 with TRBJ2-7, with a tentative D call TRBD1 (6 bases). The CDR3 sequence is CASSQEASQGLEQYF. DNA for the CDR3: TGCGCCAGCAGCCAAGAGGCAAGCCAGGGGCTCGAGCAGTACTTC.